The sequence of this TCR beta chain was determined in a study of metastatic and nonmetastatic thyroid tumors. In the study overall: Patients with malignant and benign thyroid disease provided blood and tumor or nodule tissue, whose repertoires were compared.

Authors' analysis steps: Construction of a distant-metastasis classifier for papillary thyroid cancer relied on CDR3 differences across clinicopathological groups. Using MiXCR, TCRdb re-called clones from the PCR reads. The V and J calls and clone size are TCRdb's, not the authors'. This table holds 30,000 to 35,000 clones, 35% to 40% found once. Until they underwent thyroid surgery, no patient had received any treatment. The CDR3 sequence is 15 residues long. J lost 2 bases, V lost 2 bases, and 5 bases had no gene match. Germline V CDR1 and CDR2: KGHDR, SFDVKD. The sample comprised tumor tissue. This clonotype originated in a female donor with papillary thyroid cancer or a benign thyroid nodule (not recorded which). Some clones in this sample may be carry-over from other donors' samples. This chain connects TRBV24-1 to TRBJ2-7; TRBD1 agrees at 7 bases. For the CDR3, the DNA is TGTGCCACCAGTGATTGTGTGACAGGGCCCTACGAGCAGTACTTC. This sequence encodes CATSDCVTGPYEQYF.